A single TCR beta chain is shown here with its context. Its binding antigen is unknown. Base qualities are missing; no much larger clone stands one base away. Whole blood was collected in K2EDTA tubes by collaborating institutions according to the institutions' own protocols. Collaborator samples were shipped for TCRbeta analysis as frozen whole blood, isolated PBMCs, or DNA extracted from either sample type. The immunoSEQ Assay, a bias-controlled multiplex PCR, was used to amplify TCRbeta CDR3 regions from genomic DNA. The published analysis was carried out like this. Within the assay, amplification of reference gene primers was used to estimate how many nucleated cells each sample contained. Sequence reads were collapsed and filtered to measure the absolute abundance of every unique TCRbeta CDR3 rearrangement. For each sample, productive Simpson clonality was calculated by taking the square root of Simpson's diversity index across productive rearrangements. TCRdb stores this immuneACCESS table with in-frame sequences only. Part of the clones is absent; in the studies checked, under half of the shortfall reflects unresolved V genes, and no reason is known for the rest. V and J calls and clone size follow that table, whereas D and trimming were derived from the DNA. The sample profile shows about 190,000 clones; 90% of them were found once. About 0.66% of the sample is in the top ten clones.

CDR1 LGHNA and CDR2 YSLEER are derived from the germline V gene. The CDR3 measures 16 amino acids from cysteine to phenylalanine. Left in the record is the CDR3 DNA by itself, 48 bases read in frame from the first base. V and J are trimmed by 0 bases and 3 bases, and the gene matches miss 3 bases of the junction. These data are taken from a study of blood T cell repertoires in COVID-19 (TCRdb year 2020). Some background on the complete study: Samples covering the acute and convalescent phases of COVID-19 were provided by collaborators in the United States, Italy and Spain. A freely available public database, intended as a resource for researchers studying the immune response to SARS-CoV-2, is where the repertoires were released. Subjects who had been exposed to COVID-19, were actively infected with it, or had recovered from it provided the deeply sampled blood TCRbeta repertoires that made up the dataset. The prospective study material was composed of cDNA or gDNA derived from T cells, B-cell-depleted T cells, or PBMCs. Samples came from the ongoing ImmuneRACE study (first 160 participants) plus 1,254 subjects from 6 global collaborators. Where HLA class I and class II types were available, the types were taken from metadata supplied by the sample provider, not from assay-based typing. Nearly every sample came with metadata listing a de-identified subject ID, COVID-19 status, age in years and sex.

Summary of the overall study and its limitations: Clinical and demographic metadata were provided uncurated, with the amount varying by source and participant.

This receptor chain uses TRBV4-3 and TRBJ2-5; 11 nucleotides in the junction match TRBD2. Sequencing used peripheral blood. The receptor was derived from a man in his forties or fifties with acute or convalescent COVID-19. The CDR3 region: CASSQELAGGKETQYF. Here is the DNA: TGCGCCAGCAGCCAAGAGTTAGCGGGGGGGAAAGAGACCCAGTACTTC.